A single sample is the source of the 28 T cell receptor beta chains below, sequenced in a study of OX40 agonist ivuxolimab in advanced cancers. Profiling relied on immunoSEQ multiplex PCR, and the TCRdb table lists in-frame clones only, not all of them. Here the sample spans approximately 12,000 clones, approximately 90% being singletons. Sample: CD4+ or CD8+ T cells sorted from blood, taken in a trial of the OX40 agonist ivuxolimab. These receptors were taken from an adult with an advanced solid tumor such as melanoma, head and neck, liver or kidney cancer.

This clone is a singleton in its sample. The chain carries TRBV9 and TRBJ1-3; 8 nucleotides align to TRBD1. The junction had 3 bases not matched to a gene; V was cut back by 3 bases and J by 4 bases. CDR3 length equals 14 residues. Per the germline V gene, CDR1 is SGDLS and CDR2 is YYNGEE. CDR3 loop: CASSGTGLGNTIYF. DNA for the CDR3: TGTGCCAGCAGCGGGACAGGGTTGGGAAACACCATATATTTT. Variable domain in full (rest from reference TRBV9 and TRBJ1-3): DSGVTQTPKHLITATGQRVTLRCSPRSGDLSVYWYQQSLDQGLQFLIQYYNGEERAKGNILERFSAQQFPDLHSELNLSSLELGDSALYFCASSGTGLGNTIYFGEGSWLTVV.

The chain employs TRBV9 and TRBJ2-5, with D tentatively TRBD2 (6 bases). Germline V gene lookup returns CDR1 SGDLS and CDR2 YYNGEE. The length of the CDR3 is 12 residues. Trimming took off 3 bases at V and 9 bases at J, with 12 bases between the two ends. CDR3 residues: CASSEGTGAQYF. CDR3 in DNA: TGTGCCAGCAGCGAAGGGACGGGGGCCCAGTACTTC.

The rearrangement joins TRBV27 to TRBJ1-1; D not resolved. The CDR3 has 14 amino acids. V dropped 5 bases and J dropped 3 bases, with 13 bases sitting between them. Germline CDR1 MNHEY, CDR2 SMNVEV (reference sequence). CDR3 nucleotides: TGTGCCAGCAGTCCTCTTTTGGGTGACACTGAAGCTTTCTTT. Protein product: CASSPLLGDTEAFF.

This clone was found once. The chain employs TRBV9 and TRBJ2-3; either TRBD1 or TRBD2 may supply D (7 bases each). V was clipped by 0 bases and J by 6 bases, with 23 bases between them. The CDR3 extends over 18 amino acids. The V gene's germline CDR1 is SGDLS and CDR2 YYNGEE. The CDR3 protein is CASSVGGGDSGQVDTQYF. Here the CDR3 DNA reads TGTGCCAGCAGCGTAGGAGGGGGGGACAGTGGGCAGGTGGATACGCAGTATTTT.

This chain links TRBV6-6 with TRBJ2-7; D unclear. The CDR3 runs to 12 residues. The germline V and J ends were trimmed by 8 bases and 5 bases, with 13 bases remaining between them. Germline V gene data show CDR1 as MNHNY and CDR2 as SVGAGI (reference sequence). The CDR3 loop is CASRPSIHEQYF. CDR3 nucleotides: TGTGCCAGCCGCCCCTCCATCCACGAGCAGTACTTC.

The genes are TRBV28 and TRBJ1-2; the match to TRBD1 covers 9 bases. The length of the CDR3 is 15 residues. From germline, CDR1 is MDHEN and CDR2 SYDVKM. V shed 7 bases and J 7 bases; nucleotides not matched to a gene: 13. For the CDR3, the DNA is TGTGCCAGCATGATACGAAGGGACAGGGACTTTGGCTACACCTTC. It encodes CASMIRRDRDFGYTF.

This rearrangement joins TRBV4-2 to TRBJ2-1, with TRBD1 matching over 10 bases. Germline lookup yields CDR1 LGHNA and CDR2 YNFKEQ. The CDR3 contains 15 residues. The junction had 8 bases not matched to a gene; V was cut back by 4 bases and J by 8 bases. The CDR3 region is CASSLRTGGLDEQFF. In DNA form, the CDR3 reads TGTGCCAGCAGCCTGAGGACAGGGGGTCTCGATGAGCAGTTCTTC.

To note about this clone: One end of the junction fails to match germline, which may point to a read error. The gene calls are TRBV27 and TRBJ2-7, with D possibly matching TRBD1 (6 bases). Germline CDR1 reads MNHEY; CDR2 reads SMNVEV (reference sequence). This CDR3 region has 13 residues. The CDR3 nucleotides are TGTGCCAGCAGTCCTAGTGTGAAGACAGGATTCCGCTTC. Amino acid sequence: CASSPSVKTGFRF.

The V gene is TRBV30, the J gene TRBJ2-3, with 11 bases matching TRBD2. V dropped 0 bases and J dropped 7; count of bases not matched to a gene: 9. The CDR3 has 16 amino acids. Germline V gene lookup returns CDR1 GTSNPN and CDR2 SVGIG (reference sequence). CDR3 in amino acids: CAWSVPGTSGRHTQYF. CDR3 DNA sequence: TGTGCCTGGAGTGTACCAGGGACTAGCGGCAGACATACGCAGTATTTT.

This sequence joins TRBV30 and TRBJ1-1, with D possibly matching TRBD1 (5 bases). V lost 2 bases and J 1 base, leaving 8 bases between the germline ends. CDR3 length: 13 amino acids. Germline V gives CDR1 GTSNPN, CDR2 SVGIG (reference sequence). The CDR3 DNA follows: TGTGCCTGGAGTTTAACAGGGAACACTGAAGCTTTCTTT. It encodes CAWSLTGNTEAFF.

The V call is TRBV7-9, the J call TRBJ2-7; the D is unclear. Trimming pared 4 bases from V and 6 bases from J, leaving 13 bases between. The CDR3 extends over 13 amino acids. CDR1 is SEHNR, CDR2 FQNEAQ, per germline (reference sequence). CDR3: CASSSPLKGEQYF. The CDR3 nucleotides read TGTGCCAGCAGCTCCCCCTTGAAGGGCGAGCAGTACTTC.

This chain connects TRBV7-3 to TRBJ2-1, with 10 bases identical to TRBD2. The CDR3 covers 20 residues. CDR1 and CDR2 (germline): SGHTA, FQGTGA. The V segment lost 5 bases and the J segment 0 bases; nucleotides outside the gene matches: 16. CDR3 region: CASSPSGLATSLSSYNEQFF. As DNA, the CDR3 is TGTGCCAGCAGCCCATCGGGACTAGCGACGAGTTTGAGCTCCTACAATGAGCAGTTCTTC.

This sequence joins TRBV25-1 and TRBJ2-7; 9 bases match TRBD2. CDR1 and CDR2 (germline): MGHDK, SYGVNS. The CDR3 spans 15 residues. J was trimmed by 2 bases and V by 8 bases; bases with no gene match: 10. DNA for the CDR3: TGTGCCAGCGGCGCGCCTAGCGGGGTTACCTACGAGCAGTACTTC. It specifies CASGAPSGVTYEQYF.

This chain connects TRBV30 to TRBJ2-5, with 9 bases aligning to TRBD2. Germline lookup yields CDR1 GTSNPN and CDR2 SVGIG (reference sequence). The CDR3 length is 13 residues. The V segment lost 4 bases and the J segment 2 bases; nucleotides outside the gene matches: 2. The CDR3 DNA follows: TGTGCCTGGACTAGCGGGGCACAAGAGACCCAGTACTTC. It is translated as CAWTSGAQETQYF.

The chain uses TRBV19 and TRBJ1-2; the D gene is possibly TRBD1 (6 bases). V shed 3 bases and J shed 4 bases, with 12 bases lying between them. Germline lookup yields CDR1 LNHDA and CDR2 SQIVND (reference sequence). The CDR3 length is 14 residues. CDR3: CASSIPGGGYGYTF. The CDR3 region has the DNA TGTGCCAGTAGTATCCCCGGGGGCGGCTATGGCTACACCTTC.

The J gene is TRBJ2-2, the V gene TRBV21-1; TRBD2, as called in the table, went unchecked against the DNA. TRBV21-1 has pseudogene status. This CDR3 has 14 amino acids. This CDR3 is CASGRVPNTGELFF. CDR3 coding DNA: TGTGCCAGCGGCCGGGTCCCGAACACCGGGGAGCTGTTTTTT.

The chain has TRBV6-1 and TRBJ2-2, with D possibly being TRBD1 or TRBD2 (5 bases each). From germline, CDR1 is MNHNS and CDR2 SASEGT. The V end lost 5 bases, the J end lost 3 bases, and 13 bases lay between the germline ends. The CDR3 consists of 15 residues. Here the CDR3 reads CASSFREWDTGELFF. The CDR3 nucleotides are TGTGCCAGCAGTTTCAGGGAGTGGGACACCGGGGAGCTGTTTTTT.

This sequence joins TRBV14 and TRBJ1-2; 10 positions agree with TRBD1. Germline-derived CDR1 and CDR2 are SGHDN and FVKESK. The CDR3 is 13 amino acids. V lost 6 bases, J lost 8 bases, and 6 bases stayed unmatched. CDR3 residues: CASSRGQGVGYTF. DNA of the CDR3: TGTGCCAGCAGTCGTGGACAGGGGGTCGGCTACACCTTC.

The rearrangement joins TRBV6-6 to TRBJ2-1; the D gene is possibly TRBD1 (5 bases). CDR1 is MNHNY and CDR2 is SVGAGI in the germline V gene (reference sequence). This CDR3 spans 14 amino acids. V lost 2 bases to trimming and J lost 0 bases, with 5 bases between them. The chain's CDR3 is CASSYGASYNEQFF. The CDR3 nucleotides read TGTGCCAGCAGTTACGGGGCCTCCTACAATGAGCAGTTCTTC.

The J gene is TRBJ2-3, the V gene TRBV4-3; possibly TRBD2 for D (6 bases). Germline-derived CDR1 and CDR2 are LGHNA and YSLEER. There are 17 residues in the CDR3. The germline V and J ends were trimmed by 4 bases and 3 bases, with 20 bases remaining between them. The CDR3 protein is CASSLSPLLAGTDTQYF. The CDR3 DNA follows: TGCGCCAGCAGCCTAAGTCCCCTACTAGCAGGGACAGATACGCAGTATTTT.

The rearrangement links TRBV9 to TRBJ2-7; D is unresolved. V lost 0 bases and J 2 bases, leaving 9 bases between the germline ends. The CDR3 loop spans 14 amino acids. The germline gives CDR1 SGDLS, CDR2 YYNGEE. The CDR3, as DNA: TGTGCCAGCAGCGTAGGATACAGTGCCTACGAGCAGTACTTC. Its protein is CASSVGYSAYEQYF.

The chain employs TRBV2 and TRBJ1-3, with D perhaps TRBD1 (6 bases). The CDR3 loop spans 15 amino acids. V was cut by 4 bases and J by 4 bases, with 14 bases left in between. Germline assignment: CDR1 SNHLY and CDR2 FYNNEI. The CDR3 sequence: CASSVTSGVGNTIYF. As DNA, the CDR3 is TGTGCCAGCAGTGTAACGTCAGGGGTGGGAAACACCATATATTTT.

This clone was seen only a few times. The chain has TRBV9 and TRBJ1-1, with a tentative D call TRBD1 (6 bases). Germline-derived CDR1 and CDR2 are SGDLS and YYNGEE. The CDR3 has 15 residues. Trimming stripped 0 bases from V and 5 bases from J, with 14 bases between. The CDR3 loop is CASSVAGGPGTEAFF. DNA for the CDR3: TGTGCCAGCAGCGTAGCGGGGGGGCCGGGGACTGAAGCTTTCTTT.

J is TRBJ2-2 and V is TRBV27, with 11 bases that match TRBD1. Germline V gene data show CDR1 as MNHEY and CDR2 as SMNVEV (reference sequence). With V trimmed by 4 bases and J by 3 bases, 4 bases remained unmatched. The CDR3 covers 16 residues. The CDR3: CASSSPGQGDTGELFF. CDR3 in DNA: TGTGCCAGCAGTTCCCCGGGACAGGGGGACACCGGGGAGCTGTTTTTT.

This CDR3 reads CASSYSRTPAFF. The CDR3 coding sequence is TGTGCCAGCAGTTACTCTCGCACTCCGGCTTTCTTT. The gene calls are TRBV6-5 and TRBJ1-1, with no clear D. Per the germline V gene, CDR1 is MNHEY and CDR2 is SVGAGI. V lost 0 bases to trimming and J lost 11 bases, with 10 bases between them. The CDR3 covers 12 residues.

The chain uses TRBV7-2 and TRBJ2-7; tentative D call: TRBD2 (5 bases). CDR3 size: 12 residues. Germline V gene lookup returns CDR1 SGHTA and CDR2 FQGNSA. V was cut by 5 bases and J by 2 bases, with 7 bases left in between. In DNA, the CDR3 is TGTGCCAGCAGCCCGGAGGCCTACGAGCAGTACTTC. Translated, it gives CASSPEAYEQYF.

This rearrangement joins TRBV7-3 to TRBJ2-1; 9 bases line up with TRBD2. There are 16 residues in the CDR3. V lost 5 bases to trimming and J lost 7 bases; unmatched junction nucleotides: 12. The germline gives CDR1 SGHTA, CDR2 FQGTGA. CDR3 nucleotides: TGTGCCAGCAGCCCCTGGGTAGCGGGGGCTTCTAATGAGCAGTTCTTC. Protein product: CASSPWVAGASNEQFF.

Notes on this clone: At one boundary the junction diverges from the germline segment, which might be a read error. The chain has TRBV4-2 and TRBJ2-5; D is uncertain. This CDR3 is built from 14 residues. CDR1 LGHNA and CDR2 YNFKEQ come from the germline V gene. CDR3 DNA sequence: TGTGCCAGCAGCCAAGATTGGCATCAAGGGACCCAGTACTTC. Its protein is CASSQDWHQGTQYF.